The TCR beta chain described here comes from a study of control samples from healthy donors and cancer patients. Repertoires were generated with immunoSEQ multiplex PCR, while TCRdb's copy carries only in-frame clones and drops some. The table has over 45,000 clones, 89% seen once. This CDR3 is built from 11 residues. CDR1 is SGHAT and CDR2 is FQNNGV in the germline V gene. V was cut by 4 bases and J by 3 bases, with 3 bases left in between. The source of this sequence is a man aged 35-49 years with colorectal cancer. The chain is built from TRBV11-2 and TRBJ1-1; D is unresolved. Sequenced: PBMCs. The CDR3 region is CASSSYTEAFF. The CDR3 bases are TGTGCCAGCAGCTCCTACACTGAAGCTTTCTTT.